The present entry profiles one T cell receptor (beta chain) with its context. Its antigen remains unknown. The CDR3 covers 13 residues. V dropped 6 bases and J dropped 11 bases, with 17 bases sitting between them. Germline CDR1 MNHEY, CDR2 SMNVEV (reference sequence). The data are from a study of cytomegalovirus exposure and HLA in healthy donors. Study observations and caveats: In a later analysis, TCR beta V- and J-gene trimming was associated with a missense DCLRE1C variant. Using the classifier, cytomegalovirus status was reportedly diagnosed with high specificity and sensitivity. Donors belonging to an Asian-associated ancestry cluster reportedly showed fewer N-insertions in productive TCRs than the approximately 680-donor mean, according to what a later analysis found.

Each donor was nominally healthy when sampled (though unrecorded immune exposures were likely). A multiplex PCR was run with 60 Vbeta primers and 13 Jbeta primers. Sequencing used immunoSEQ multiplex PCR; TCRdb keeps in-frame clones, though not all of them. This table has some 60,000 clones, more than 75% appearing once. The chain joins TRBV27 to TRBJ2-1; D is possibly TRBD1 (6 bases). The receptor comes from a young man in good health and CMV-seronegative. Sequenced input: PBMCs. The CDR3 DNA is TGTGCCAGCAGGCTGCTACAGGGAAATAAGCAGTTCTTC. Its translation: CASRLLQGNKQFF.